This TCR beta chain was captured in a study of T cell repertoires in cytomegalovirus infection. Study summary: Indications of both CMV infection and matching HLA type were provided by public TCR beta signatures. Study-level points and caveats: CMV-specific TCR beta clonotypes restricted by HLA-C dominated the ex vivo response.

V trimming: 2 bases; J trimming: 5 bases; junction bases outside the gene matches: 4. The germline V gene has CDR1 SGHAT and CDR2 FQNNGV. This CDR3 region has 15 residues. To note about this clonotype: The target antigen is unknown.

TCRdb called the reads again in MiXCR, with one record for every CDR3 protein. The sample consists of about 530,000 distinct CDR3 sequences, 26% of them appearing once. The receptor was isolated from a human donor in good health (CMV status not recorded). Some clones in this sample may be carry-over from other donors' samples. The source material was PBMCs. The chain joins TRBV11-2 to TRBJ2-2; 8 bases are shared with TRBD2. The CDR3 sequence is CASSLIIAGTGELFF. The CDR3 nucleotides are TGTGCCAGCAGCTTAATTATAGCGGGGACCGGGGAGCTGTTTTTT.